Below, 10 T cell receptor beta chains from the same sample are listed, as sequenced in a study of cytomegalovirus exposure and HLA in healthy donors. Amplification used 60 Vbeta primers and 13 Jbeta primers. Profiled with immunoSEQ multiplex PCR; TCRdb holds only in-frame clones, not every one. The sample consists of roughly 200,000 clones, less than 85% of them appearing once. Input material: PBMCs. These receptors all stem from a middle-aged man in good health and CMV-seronegative.

This clone showed up just a few times. V is TRBV7-9 and J is TRBJ2-7; the D is unclear. Germline V gene lookup returns CDR1 SEHNR and CDR2 FQNEAQ (reference sequence). There are 13 residues in the CDR3. The V end lost 1 base, the J end lost 5 bases, and 9 bases lay between the germline ends. The CDR3 DNA reads TGTGCCAGCAGCTTAGTTATGAGCGACGAGCAGTACTTC. It yields the protein CASSLVMSDEQYF.

The chain uses TRBV7-9 and TRBJ2-3, with 8 bases matching TRBD2. Germline V CDR1 and CDR2: SEHNR, FQNEAQ (reference sequence). The CDR3 consists of 17 residues. The V gene end was trimmed by 5 bases and the J gene end by 8 bases; junction bases not matched to a gene: 18. This CDR3 reads CASSPFFQAGGSSTQYF. The CDR3 nucleotides are TGTGCCAGCAGCCCGTTTTTTCAGGCGGGAGGTTCGAGTACGCAGTATTTT.

The rearrangement joins TRBV4-3 to TRBJ1-1; possible D gene TRBD1, 5 bases. The V end lost 0 bases, the J end lost 2 bases, and 10 bases lay between the germline ends. The CDR3 extends over 15 amino acids. CDR1 and CDR2 from the germline V gene are LGHNA and YSLEER. Here the CDR3 reads CASSQEAGFNTEAFF. In DNA, the CDR3 is TGCGCCAGCAGCCAAGAGGCAGGGTTTAACACTGAAGCTTTCTTT.

This clone was seen a few times. The V gene is TRBV6-5, the J gene TRBJ2-1; D is possibly TRBD2 (6 bases). Trimming left V 7 bases short and J 2 bases short, with 9 bases between. Germline assignment: CDR1 MNHEY and CDR2 SVGAGI. The CDR3 runs 13 residues. CDR3 sequence reads: CASMRETYNEQFF. The DNA for the CDR3 is TGTGCCAGCATGCGGGAAACCTACAATGAGCAGTTCTTC.

The rearrangement uses TRBV6-4 and TRBJ1-2, with a possible D match to TRBD1 (6 bases). The germline V gene encodes CDR1 MRHNA and CDR2 SNTAGT. The CDR3 is 14 amino acids. V lost 0 bases to trimming and J lost 7 bases, with 12 bases between them. The CDR3 loop is CASSDSFGTTGYTF. CDR3 nucleotides: TGTGCCAGCAGTGACTCCTTCGGGACAACTGGCTACACCTTC.

The chain carries TRBV29-1 and TRBJ1-1; no firm D call. CDR3 length: 12 residues. Germline V lookup: CDR1 SQVTM, CDR2 ANQGSEA. With 7 bases removed from V and 3 bases from J, the gap between germline ends came to 12 bases. CDR3 region: CSARGWDTEAFF. DNA for the CDR3: TGCAGCGCCCGGGGATGGGACACTGAAGCTTTCTTT.

The V call is TRBV29-1, the J call TRBJ1-1, with D perhaps matching TRBD1 (5 bases). V shed 6 bases and J shed 1 base, with 12 bases lying between them. Germline-derived CDR1 and CDR2 are SQVTM and ANQGSEA. CDR3 length: 13 amino acids. In DNA form, the CDR3 reads TGCAGCGTCGCGGGGGGGTCGAACACTGAAGCTTTCTTT. Translation: CSVAGGSNTEAFF. Together with reference TRBV29-1 and TRBJ1-1, the CDR3 gives the full variable domain: SAVISQKPSRDICQRGTSLTIQCQVDSQVTMMFWYRQQPGQSLTLIATANQGSEATYESGFVIDKFPISRPNLTFSTLTVSNMSPEDSSIYLCSVAGGSNTEAFFGQGTRLTVV.

The gene calls are TRBV5-1 and TRBJ1-6, with D perhaps matching TRBD1 (6 bases). The CDR3 totals 16 residues. V was clipped by 4 bases and J by 9 bases, with 20 bases between them. Germline V gives CDR1 SGHRS, CDR2 YFSETQ. CDR3 amino acids: CASSPTTGPGVSPLHF. The CDR3 DNA is TGCGCCAGCAGCCCGACGACCGGGCCAGGGGTTTCACCCCTCCACTTT.

The gene calls are TRBV7-2 and TRBJ1-2; TRBD1 aligns across 7 bases. Trimming at V came to 0 bases and at J to 3 bases, leaving 16 bases not matched to a gene. The V gene's germline CDR1 is SGHTA and CDR2 FQGNSA. The CDR3 contains 19 residues. The CDR3 sequence is CASSLAQGYVGGADYGYTF. The CDR3, as DNA: TGTGCCAGCAGCTTAGCGCAGGGTTATGTAGGGGGCGCTGACTATGGCTACACCTTC. The whole variable domain, remainder taken from reference TRBV7-2 and TRBJ1-2, is GAGVSQSPSNKVTEKGKDVELRCDPISGHTALYWYRQSLGQGLEFLIYFQGNSAPDKSGLPSDRFSAERTGGSVSTLTIQRTQQEDSAVYLCASSLAQGYVGGADYGYTFGSGTRLTVV.

V usage is TRBV20-1 and J usage is TRBJ1-1, with D unresolved. The germline V gene has CDR1 DFQATT and CDR2 SNEGSKA (reference sequence). The CDR3 extends over 11 amino acids. As DNA, the CDR3 is TGCAGCCCGGCAGCGGAAGGGGAAGCTTTCTTT. It specifies CSPAAEGEAFF.